The clone carrying this T cell receptor (beta chain) was picked up a small number of times. For the second PCR, which ran for roughly 7 to 11 cycles, a sample-barcoded 5' primer and a J-beta primer mix were used. TCRdb fed the 5' RACE reads into MiXCR, producing one record per CDR3 protein. This sample has around 1.7 million distinct CDR3 sequences, with 28% found just once. V shed 6 bases, J shed 10 bases, and the junction held 8 bases outside the gene matches. The CDR3 contains 13 residues. Germline V gene data show CDR1 as KGHSH and CDR2 as LQKENI. This specimen comes from a study of blood T cells in healthy people across ages.

This TCR came from a woman in her twenties or thirties in good health. The V gene is TRBV18, the J gene TRBJ1-1, with 10 bases aligning to TRBD1. The material sequenced was blood. The CDR3 is CASSPGQGMGAFF. For the CDR3, the DNA is TGTGCCAGCTCCCCGGGACAGGGGATGGGAGCTTTCTTT.